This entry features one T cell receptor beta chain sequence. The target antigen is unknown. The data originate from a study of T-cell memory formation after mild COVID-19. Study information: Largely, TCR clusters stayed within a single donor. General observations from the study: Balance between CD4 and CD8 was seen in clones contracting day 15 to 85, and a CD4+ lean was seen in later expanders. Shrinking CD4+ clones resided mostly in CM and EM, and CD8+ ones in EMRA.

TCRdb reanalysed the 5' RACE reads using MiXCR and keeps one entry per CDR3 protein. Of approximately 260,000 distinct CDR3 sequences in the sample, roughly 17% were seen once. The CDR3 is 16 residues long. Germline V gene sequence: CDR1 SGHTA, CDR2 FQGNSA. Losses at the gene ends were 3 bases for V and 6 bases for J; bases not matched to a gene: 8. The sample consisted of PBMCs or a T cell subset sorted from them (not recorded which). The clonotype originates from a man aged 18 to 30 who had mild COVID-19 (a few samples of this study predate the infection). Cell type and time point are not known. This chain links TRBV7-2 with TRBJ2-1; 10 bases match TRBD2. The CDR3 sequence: CASSFQSGGASNEQFF. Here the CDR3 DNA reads TGTGCCAGCAGCTTCCAGAGCGGGGGGGCAAGCAATGAGCAGTTCTTC. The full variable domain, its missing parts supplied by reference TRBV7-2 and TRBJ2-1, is GAGVSQSPSNKVTEKGKDVELRCDPISGHTALYWYRQSLGQGLEFLIYFQGNSAPDKSGLPSDRFSAERTGGSVSTLTIQRTQQEDSAVYLCASSFQSGGASNEQFFGPGTRLTVL.